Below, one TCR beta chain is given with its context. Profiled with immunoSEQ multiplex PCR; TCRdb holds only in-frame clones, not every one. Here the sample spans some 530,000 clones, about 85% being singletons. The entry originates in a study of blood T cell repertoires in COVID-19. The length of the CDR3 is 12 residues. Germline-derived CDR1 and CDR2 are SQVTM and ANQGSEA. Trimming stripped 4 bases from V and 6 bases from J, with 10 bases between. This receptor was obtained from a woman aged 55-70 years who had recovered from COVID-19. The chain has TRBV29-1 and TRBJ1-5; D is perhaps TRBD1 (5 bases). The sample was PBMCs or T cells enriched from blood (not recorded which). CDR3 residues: CSVANGGQPQHF. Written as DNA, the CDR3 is TGCAGCGTTGCTAACGGGGGTCAGCCCCAGCATTTT.